This T cell receptor beta chain emerged from a study of CD8 T cells in Susac syndrome (dated by TCRdb to about 2019). Looking at the study overall: The study used repertoire sequencing to test whether antigen drove CD8+ T cell activation and differentiation in Susac syndrome. Points the paper makes about the study in general: The study acknowledged that relatively few individuals were included in the TCR sequencing and HLA analysis.

CDR3 length: 15 amino acids, cysteine to phenylalanine. The retained sequence is limited to the CDR3, 45 bases, with the frame set at the first base. CDR1 and CDR2 are drawn from the germline V gene: MDHEN, SYDVKM. V is shortened by 3 bases, J by 2 bases, and the region joining them spans 13 bases. RNA was extracted using the RNeasy kit, and roughly 0.45 to 1 microgram was reverse transcribed with random hexamers. TCR beta CDR3 regions were amplified with the immunoSEQ multiplex PCR assay covering 54 Vbeta and 13 Jbeta segments. PCR amplification bias was corrected by using a synthetic template baseline for primer optimization and computational correction. As for the authors' bioinformatics: Only productive sequences were kept, with reads annotated to V, D and J genes according to IMGT and analyzed in immunoSEQ Analyzer. Clonality was calculated as one minus the Shannon entropy normalized by log2 of the number of productive unique sequences. Public and private clones were assessed among the 100 most prevalent clones of each patient and control. Clones were defined as Susac-specific when absent from the healthy and MS cohorts, from about 1,100 published viral clones and from other ImmuneACCESS disease sequences. TCRdb reworked the public reads: Q25 trimming with fastp, MiXCR clone assembly, productive beta chains retained. Every CDR3 protein is listed once, alongside the most common genes and DNA of its rows. TCRdb assigned the V and J calls; the authors' analysis was not used. The sample data list 120,000 or so distinct CDR3 sequences, and 90% to 95% of these were observed just once. The biggest ten clones account for just under 0.095% of the sample.

Peripheral blood CD8+ and CD4+ T cells from healthy donors, Susac syndrome patients and multiple sclerosis patients were profiled by high-throughput TCR beta sequencing. Multiple sclerosis controls were treatment-naive patients with stable or active relapsing-remitting disease fulfilling revised McDonald criteria. Bulk CD8+ and CD4+ T cells were purified by magnetic negative isolation, whereas CD8+ TEMRA cells were enriched by FACS. Blood was collected in EDTA tubes and processed within 24 hours, with PBMCs isolated through density gradient centrifugation. PBMCs destined for TCR sequencing were cryopreserved in liquid nitrogen and later thawed in a 37 °C water bath. Purity of sorted or isolated CD4+, CD8+ and CD8+ TEMRA cells was at least 90%. In its sample, this clonotype was seen once. What antigen it recognizes has not been identified. Nothing much larger sits one base from this clone, and base qualities are not available. On its own, one read is weak support.

The specimen was CD4+ T cells from PBMCs. The rearranged segments are TRBV28 and TRBJ2-5; the D gene cannot be named for sure. The receptor's source is a human donor with multiple sclerosis. The sequence in DNA is TGTGCCAGCAGTTTGGCCATTCCGGCACAAGAGACCCAGTACTTC. Its translation is CASSLAIPAQETQYF.